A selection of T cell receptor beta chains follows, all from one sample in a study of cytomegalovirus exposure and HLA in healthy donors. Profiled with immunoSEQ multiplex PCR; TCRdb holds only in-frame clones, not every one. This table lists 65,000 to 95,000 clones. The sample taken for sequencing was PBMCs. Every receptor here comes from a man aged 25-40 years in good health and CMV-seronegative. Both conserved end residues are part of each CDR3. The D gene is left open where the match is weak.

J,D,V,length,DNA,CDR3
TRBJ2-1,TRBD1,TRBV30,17,TGTGCCTGGAGTGCCTCAGGGACAGGGGGCTCCTACAATGAGCAGTTCTTC,CAWSASGTGGSYNEQFF
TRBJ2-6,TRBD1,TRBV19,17,TGTGCCAGTAGTGCTGCCAGGGGGCTATATGGGGCCAACGTCCTGACTTTC,CASSAARGLYGANVLTF
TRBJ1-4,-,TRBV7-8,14,TGTGCCAGCAGCTTAGGGGGGCAGGATGAAAAACTGTTTTTT,CASSLGGQDEKLFF
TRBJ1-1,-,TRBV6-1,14,TGTGCCAGCTTTTTGAAGCCGGGTGGAGGTGAAGCTTTCTTT,CASFLKPGGGEAFF
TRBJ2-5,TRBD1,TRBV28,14,TGTGCCAGCAGTCTCGACAGGGTTCGTCAGACCCAGTACTTC,CASSLDRVRQTQYF
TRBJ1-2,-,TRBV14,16,TGTGCCAGCAGCCGAAGCGGTACAGGGCGGATCTATGGCTACACCTTC,CASSRSGTGRIYGYTF
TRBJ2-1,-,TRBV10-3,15,TGTGCCATCAGTGAGTCAGGGGGTTCCTACAATGAGCAGTTCTTC,CAISESGGSYNEQFF
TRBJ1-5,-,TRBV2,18,TGTGCCAGCAGTGAAGCGGAGTTAGGGGCTTACGGTGATCAGCCCCAGCATTTT,CASSEAELGAYGDQPQHF
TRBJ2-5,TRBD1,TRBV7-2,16,TGTGCCAGCAGCTTAGGGATCCAGGGGGCCTTCGAGACCCAGTACTTC,CASSLGIQGAFETQYF
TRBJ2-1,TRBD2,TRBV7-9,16,TGTGCCAGCAGCCCCCGACTAGCGGGATTCTACAATGAGCAGTTCTTC,CASSPRLAGFYNEQFF
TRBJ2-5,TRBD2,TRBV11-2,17,TGTGCCAGCAGCTTCGGGGCTAGCGGGGAGTACCAAGAGACCCAGTACTTC,CASSFGASGEYQETQYF
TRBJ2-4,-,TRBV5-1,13,TGCGCCAGCAGCTTGATCCCGGGAAACATTCAGTACTTC,CASSLIPGNIQYF
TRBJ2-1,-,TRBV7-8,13,TGTGCCAGCAGAACAGGGAGTTACAATGAGCAGTTCTTC,CASRTGSYNEQFF
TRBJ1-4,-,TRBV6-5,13,TGTGCCAGCAGTTACCGATCGGATGAAAAACTGTTTTTT,CASSYRSDEKLFF
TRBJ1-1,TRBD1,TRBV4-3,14,TGCGCCAGCAGCCTACTTGGGACAGCCACTGAAGCTTTCTTT,CASSLLGTATEAFF
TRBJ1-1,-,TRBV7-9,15,TGTGCCAGCAGCTTACGGAGCCAGGCCCTAGCGAAAGCTTTCTTT,CASSLRSQALAKAFF
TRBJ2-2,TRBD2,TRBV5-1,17,TGCGCCAGCAGCCGGACTAGCGGGGCACGGGGCACCGGGGAGCTGTTTTTT,CASSRTSGARGTGELFF
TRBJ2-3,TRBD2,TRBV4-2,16,TGTGCCAGCAGCCAAGATGCGGGGGGGTACACAGATACGCAGTATTTT,CASSQDAGGYTDTQYF
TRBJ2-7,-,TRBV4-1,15,TGCGCCAGCAGCCCGATTCCAGGGAACACCTACGAGCAGTACTTC,CASSPIPGNTYEQYF
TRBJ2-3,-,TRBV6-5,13,TGTGCCAGCAGACCTGGCGGCACGAATACGCAGTATTTT,CASRPGGTNTQYF
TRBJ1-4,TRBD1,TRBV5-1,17,TGCGCCAGCAGCGCCTGGGTAGGGACAGGGGTCCTAGGAAAACTGTTTTTT,CASSAWVGTGVLGKLFF
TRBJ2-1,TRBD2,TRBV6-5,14,TGTGCCAGCAGTTTTAGCGGGGGTAATAATGAGCAGTTCTTC,CASSFSGGNNEQFF
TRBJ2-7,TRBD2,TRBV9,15,TGTGCCAGCAGCCCCCGACTAGCGGTCGCCTACGAGCAGTACTTC,CASSPRLAVAYEQYF
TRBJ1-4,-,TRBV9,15,TGTGCCAGCAGCGTAACCGGGGGGCCGAATGAAAAACTGTTTTTT,CASSVTGGPNEKLFF
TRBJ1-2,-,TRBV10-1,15,TGCGCCAGCAGTCCCCCGCCGGGGGAGAACTATGGCTACACCTTC,CASSPPPGENYGYTF
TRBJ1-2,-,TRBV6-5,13,TGTGCCAGCAGCCCACGGAGGATGGGAGGCTACACCTTC,CASSPRRMGGYTF
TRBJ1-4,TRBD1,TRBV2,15,TGTGCCAGCAGTGTAGCTGAGGGGGGGACAGGGTATCTGTTTTTT,CASSVAEGGTGYLFF
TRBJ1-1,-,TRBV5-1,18,TGCGCCAGCAGCTTTTCCATGGACAGCCCCAAGATTTCCACTGAAGCTTTCTTT,CASSFSMDSPKISTEAFF
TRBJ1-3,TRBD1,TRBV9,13,TGTGCCAGCAGCGCACAGGGGTCGGACACCATATATTTT,CASSAQGSDTIYF
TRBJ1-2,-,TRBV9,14,TGTGCCAGCAGCGCCGAGCAGCCAGGGAGGGGCTACACCTTC,CASSAEQPGRGYTF
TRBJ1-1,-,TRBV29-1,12,TGCAGCGTTGAAGAGGTGAGGCCTGAAGCTTTCTTT,CSVEEVRPEAFF
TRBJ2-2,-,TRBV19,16,TGTGCCAGTAGTAGGTGGGGGCAGGGTAACACCGGGGAGCTGTTTTTT,CASSRWGQGNTGELFF
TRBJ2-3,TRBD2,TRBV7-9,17,TGTGCCAGCAGCCCCGGGACTAGCGGGGGGTATGCAGATACGCAGTATTTT,CASSPGTSGGYADTQYF
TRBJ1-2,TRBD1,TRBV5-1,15,TGCGCCAGCAGCGCCGGGACAGGGGTTATCGGGGGCTACACCTTC,CASSAGTGVIGGYTF
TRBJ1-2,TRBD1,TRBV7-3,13,TGTGCCAGCAGCTGGGACAGGGGGTCTGGCTACACCTTC,CASSWDRGSGYTF
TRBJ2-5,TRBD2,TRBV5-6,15,TGTGCCAGCAGCTTGGGACTAGCGGGAGTAGAGACCCAGTACTTC,CASSLGLAGVETQYF
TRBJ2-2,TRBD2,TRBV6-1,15,TGTGCCAGCAGTGGACTAGCGGGGGGGCCCGGGGAGCTGTTTTTT,CASSGLAGGPGELFF
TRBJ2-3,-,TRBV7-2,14,TGTGCCAGCAGCTTAGCTTGGTGGCCAGATACGCAGTATTTT,CASSLAWWPDTQYF
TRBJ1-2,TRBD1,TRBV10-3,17,TGTGCCATCAGGGATCCCCCCTGGACAGGGATTAACTATGGCTACACCTTC,CAIRDPPWTGINYGYTF
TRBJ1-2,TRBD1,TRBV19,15,TGTGCCAGTAGTATAGCGGGACAGGGGAACTATGGCTACACCTTC,CASSIAGQGNYGYTF
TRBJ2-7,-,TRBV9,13,TGTGCCAGCAGCGTAGAGGAGGGTCCAACGCAGTACTTC,CASSVEEGPTQYF
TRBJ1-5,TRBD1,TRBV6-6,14,TGTGCCAGCAGGTCGACAGGGGCCAATCAGCCCCAGCATTTT,CASRSTGANQPQHF
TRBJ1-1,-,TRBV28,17,TGTGCCAGCAGTTTAAACTCCTACAGGGAAGAATACACTGAAGCTTTCTTT,CASSLNSYREEYTEAFF